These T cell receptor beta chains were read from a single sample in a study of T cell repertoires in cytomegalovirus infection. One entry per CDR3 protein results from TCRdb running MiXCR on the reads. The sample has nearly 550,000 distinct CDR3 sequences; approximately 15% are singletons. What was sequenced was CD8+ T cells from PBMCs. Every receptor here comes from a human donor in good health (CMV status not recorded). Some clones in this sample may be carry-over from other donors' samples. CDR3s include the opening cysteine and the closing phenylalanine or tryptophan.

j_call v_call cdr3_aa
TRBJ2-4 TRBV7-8 CASSSLTGTGKNIQYF
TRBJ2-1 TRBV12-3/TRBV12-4 CASSPVLTRLGGEQFF
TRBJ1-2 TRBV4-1 CASSQDSEGYGYTF
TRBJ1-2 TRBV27 CASSIAGAGYGYTF
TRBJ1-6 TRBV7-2 CASSSLVTGAYNSPPHF
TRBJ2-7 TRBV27 CASSSSVYVLYEQYF
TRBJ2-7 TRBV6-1 CASSFGTGMAYEQYF
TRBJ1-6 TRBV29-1 CSVETGDNSPLHF
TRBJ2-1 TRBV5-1 CASSLRLAYNEQFF
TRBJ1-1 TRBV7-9 CASSLAYAENTEAFF
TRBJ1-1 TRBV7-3 CASSFGGQGEAFF
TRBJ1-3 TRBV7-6 CASSTVGQGDGNTIYF
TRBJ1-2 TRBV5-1 CASRLETANYGYTF
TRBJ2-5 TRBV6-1 CASSYTGLPLEETQYF
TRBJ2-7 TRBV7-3 CASSHRTSGGRGYEQYF
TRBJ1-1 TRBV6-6 CASSYRGFTEAFF
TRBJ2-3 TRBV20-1 CSARVPLQKDTQYF
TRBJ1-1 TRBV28 CASWRLNTEAFF
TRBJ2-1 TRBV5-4 CASSYKREKGHEQFF
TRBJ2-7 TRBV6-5 CASSYAGGVLTYEQYF
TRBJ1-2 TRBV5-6 CASSEGPGSNYGYTF
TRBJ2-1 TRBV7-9 CASSSGRAPYNEQFF
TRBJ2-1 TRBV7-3 CASSAQAGGYNEQFF
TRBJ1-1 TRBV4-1 CASSTRTTGGEAFF
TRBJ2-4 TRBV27 CASKGSKNIQYF
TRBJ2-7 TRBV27 CASSLSRDSPYEQYF
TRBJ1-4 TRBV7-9 CASSFATNEKLFF
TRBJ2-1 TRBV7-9 CASSSSGRTNEQFF
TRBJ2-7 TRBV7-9 CASTETGPNEQYF
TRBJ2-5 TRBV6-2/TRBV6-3 CASSNPGTVQETQYF
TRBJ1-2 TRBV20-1 CSARDDRNYGYTF